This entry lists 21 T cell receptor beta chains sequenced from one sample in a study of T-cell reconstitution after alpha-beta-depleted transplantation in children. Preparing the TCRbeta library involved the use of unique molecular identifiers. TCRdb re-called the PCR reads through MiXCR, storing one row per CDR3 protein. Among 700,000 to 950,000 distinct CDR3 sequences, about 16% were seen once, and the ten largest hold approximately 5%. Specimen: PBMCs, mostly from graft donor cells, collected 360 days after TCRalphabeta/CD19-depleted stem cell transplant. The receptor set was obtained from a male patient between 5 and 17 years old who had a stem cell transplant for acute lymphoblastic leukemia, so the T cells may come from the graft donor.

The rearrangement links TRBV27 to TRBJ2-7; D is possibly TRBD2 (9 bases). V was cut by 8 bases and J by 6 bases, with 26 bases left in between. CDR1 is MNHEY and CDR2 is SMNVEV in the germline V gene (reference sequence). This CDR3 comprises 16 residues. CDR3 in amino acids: CASRWGLAGQVGEQYF. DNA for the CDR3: TGTGCCAGCCGCTGGGGGCTAGCGGGACAGGTAGGCGAGCAGTACTTC.

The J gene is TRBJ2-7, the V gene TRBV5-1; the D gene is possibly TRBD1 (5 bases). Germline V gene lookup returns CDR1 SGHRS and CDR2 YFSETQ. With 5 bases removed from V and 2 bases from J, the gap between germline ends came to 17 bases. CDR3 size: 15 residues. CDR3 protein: CASRQGSYTAYEQYF. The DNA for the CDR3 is TGCGCCAGCAGGCAGGGCTCTTACACCGCCTACGAGCAGTACTTC.

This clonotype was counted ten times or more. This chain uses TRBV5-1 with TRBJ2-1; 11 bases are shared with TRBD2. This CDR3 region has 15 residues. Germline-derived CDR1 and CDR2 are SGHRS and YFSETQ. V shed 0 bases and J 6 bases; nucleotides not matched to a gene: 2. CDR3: CASSLVAGGTNEQFF. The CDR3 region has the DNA TGCGCCAGCAGCTTGGTAGCGGGAGGGACCAATGAGCAGTTCTTC.

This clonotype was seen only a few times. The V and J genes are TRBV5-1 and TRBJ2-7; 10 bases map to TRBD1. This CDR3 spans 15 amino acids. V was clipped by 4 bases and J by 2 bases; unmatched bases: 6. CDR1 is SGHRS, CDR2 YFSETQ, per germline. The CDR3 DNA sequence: TGCGCCAGCAGCCACCCCGGGACAGGGGCCTACGAGCAGTACTTC. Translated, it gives CASSHPGTGAYEQYF.

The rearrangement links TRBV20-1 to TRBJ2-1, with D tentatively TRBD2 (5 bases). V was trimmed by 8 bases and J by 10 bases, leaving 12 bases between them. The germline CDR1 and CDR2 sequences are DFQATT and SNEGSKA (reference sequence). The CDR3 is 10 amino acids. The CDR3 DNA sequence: TGCAGTCTGCCGGGATTGGAGCAGTTCTTC. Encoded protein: CSLPGLEQFF.

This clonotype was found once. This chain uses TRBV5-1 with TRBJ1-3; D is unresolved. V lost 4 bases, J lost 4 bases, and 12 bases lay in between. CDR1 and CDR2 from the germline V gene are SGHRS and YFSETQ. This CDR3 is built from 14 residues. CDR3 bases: TGCGCCAGCAGCCAGGACCCGGCAGGAAACACCATATATTTT. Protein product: CASSQDPAGNTIYF. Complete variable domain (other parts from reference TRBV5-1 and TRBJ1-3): KAGVTQTPRYLIKTRGQQVTLSCSPISGHRSVSWYQQTPGQGLQFLFEYFSETQRNKGNFPGRFSGRQFSNSRSEMNVSTLELGDSALYLCASSQDPAGNTIYFGEGSWLTVV.

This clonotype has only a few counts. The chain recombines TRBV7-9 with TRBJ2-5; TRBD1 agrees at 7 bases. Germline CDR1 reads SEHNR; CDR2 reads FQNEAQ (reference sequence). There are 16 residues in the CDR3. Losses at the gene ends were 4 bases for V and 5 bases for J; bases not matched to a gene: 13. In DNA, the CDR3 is TGTGCCAGCAGCTATACAGGGGAAGAAGGGGGTGAGACCCAGTACTTC. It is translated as CASSYTGEEGGETQYF.

The CDR3 DNA is TGCAGTGCTAGAGGGACTAGCGGACGCCCTCGCTCCTACGAGCAGTACTTC. It is translated as CSARGTSGRPRSYEQYF. This chain joins TRBV20-1 and TRBJ2-7; 10 bases map to TRBD2. The CDR3 covers 17 residues. The ends lost 1 base at V and 0 bases at J; junction bases unmatched: 9. Per germline, CDR1 DFQATT and CDR2 SNEGSKA (reference sequence).

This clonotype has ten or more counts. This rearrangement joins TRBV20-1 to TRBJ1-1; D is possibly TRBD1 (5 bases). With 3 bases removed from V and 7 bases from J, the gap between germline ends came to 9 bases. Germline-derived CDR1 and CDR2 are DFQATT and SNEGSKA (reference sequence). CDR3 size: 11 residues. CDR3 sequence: CSARMDIEAFF. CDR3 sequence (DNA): TGCAGTGCTAGGATGGACATTGAAGCTTTCTTT.

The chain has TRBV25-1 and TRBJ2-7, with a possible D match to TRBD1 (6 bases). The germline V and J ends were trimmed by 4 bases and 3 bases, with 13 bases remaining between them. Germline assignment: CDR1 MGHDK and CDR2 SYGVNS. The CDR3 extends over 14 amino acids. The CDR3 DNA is TGTGCCAGCAGTGGTCCGGACAGCCTCTACGAGCAGTACTTC. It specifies CASSGPDSLYEQYF.

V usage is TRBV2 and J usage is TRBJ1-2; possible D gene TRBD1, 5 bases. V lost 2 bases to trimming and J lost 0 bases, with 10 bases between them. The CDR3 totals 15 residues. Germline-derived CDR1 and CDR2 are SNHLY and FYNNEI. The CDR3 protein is CASSERGRANYGYTF. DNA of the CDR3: TGTGCCAGCAGTGAACGGGGACGGGCTAACTATGGCTACACCTTC. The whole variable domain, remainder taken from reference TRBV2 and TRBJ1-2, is EPEVTQTPSHQVTQMGQEVILRCVPISNHLYFYWYRQILGQKVEFLVSFYNNEISEKSEIFDDQFSVERPDGSNFTLKIRSTKLEDSAMYFCASSERGRANYGYTFGSGTRLTVV.

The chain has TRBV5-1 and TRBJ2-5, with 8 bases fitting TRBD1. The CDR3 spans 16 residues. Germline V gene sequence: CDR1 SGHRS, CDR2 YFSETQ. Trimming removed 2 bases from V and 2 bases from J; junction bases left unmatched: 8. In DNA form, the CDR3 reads TGCGCCAGCAGCTTCGACGGACAGGGCCTTCAAGAGACCCAGTACTTC. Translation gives CASSFDGQGLQETQYF. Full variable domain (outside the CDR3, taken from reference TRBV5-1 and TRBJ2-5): KAGVTQTPRYLIKTRGQQVTLSCSPISGHRSVSWYQQTPGQGLQFLFEYFSETQRNKGNFPGRFSGRQFSNSRSEMNVSTLELGDSALYLCASSFDGQGLQETQYFGPGTRLLVL.

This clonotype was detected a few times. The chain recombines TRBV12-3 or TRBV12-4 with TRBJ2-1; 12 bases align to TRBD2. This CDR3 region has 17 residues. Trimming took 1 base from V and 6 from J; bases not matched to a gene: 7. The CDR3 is CASSLESLAGGPNEQFF. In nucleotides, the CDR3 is TGTGCCAGCAGTTTAGAGTCTCTAGCGGGAGGGCCCAATGAGCAGTTCTTC.

The CDR3 DNA reads TGTGCCAGCAGTCCGCTAGGAGAAAAACTGTTTTTT. This gives the protein CASSPLGEKLFF. The chain has TRBV6-6 and TRBJ1-4; D is undetermined. The CDR3 totals 12 residues. Germline values: CDR1 MNHNY, CDR2 SVGAGI (reference sequence). V was trimmed by 5 bases and J by 8 bases, leaving 9 bases between them.

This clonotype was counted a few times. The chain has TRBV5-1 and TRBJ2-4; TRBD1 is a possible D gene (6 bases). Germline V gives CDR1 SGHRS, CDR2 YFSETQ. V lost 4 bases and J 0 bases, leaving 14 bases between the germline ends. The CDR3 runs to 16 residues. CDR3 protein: CASSLGHILAKNIQYF. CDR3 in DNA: TGCGCCAGCAGCCTGGGACACATCCTAGCCAAAAACATTCAGTACTTC.

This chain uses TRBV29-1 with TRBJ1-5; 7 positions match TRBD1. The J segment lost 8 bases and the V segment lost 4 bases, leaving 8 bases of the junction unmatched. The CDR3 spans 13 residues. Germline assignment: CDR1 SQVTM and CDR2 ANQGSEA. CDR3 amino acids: CSVAEQGSEPQHF. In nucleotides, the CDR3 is TGCAGCGTTGCGGAACAGGGGTCAGAGCCCCAGCATTTT. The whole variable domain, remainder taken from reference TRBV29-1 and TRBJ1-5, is SAVISQKPSRDICQRGTSLTIQCQVDSQVTMMFWYRQQPGQSLTLIATANQGSEATYESGFVIDKFPISRPNLTFSTLTVSNMSPEDSSIYLCSVAEQGSEPQHFGDGTRLSIL.

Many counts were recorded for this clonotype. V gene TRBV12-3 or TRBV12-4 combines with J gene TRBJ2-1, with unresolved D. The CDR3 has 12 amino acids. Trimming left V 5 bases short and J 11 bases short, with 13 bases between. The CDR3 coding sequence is TGTGCCAGCAGTGCCCAGGACGGAAAGCAGTTCTTC. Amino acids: CASSAQDGKQFF.

The CDR3 sequence is CASSLENGQSYEQYF. In nucleotides, the CDR3 is TGTGCCAGCAGCTTGGAAAACGGACAGTCCTACGAGCAGTACTTC. The chain links TRBV7-6 to TRBJ2-7, with D tentatively TRBD1 (6 bases). CDR1 is SGHVS, CDR2 FNYEAQ, per germline. The CDR3 consists of 15 residues. Trimming shortened V by 3 bases and J by 1 base, and 13 bases separated the two germline ends.

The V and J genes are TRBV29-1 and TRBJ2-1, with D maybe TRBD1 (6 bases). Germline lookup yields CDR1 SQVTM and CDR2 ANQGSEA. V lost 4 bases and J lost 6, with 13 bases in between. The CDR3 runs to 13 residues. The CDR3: CSVGPDRPNEQFF. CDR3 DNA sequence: TGCAGCGTTGGCCCGGACAGACCCAATGAGCAGTTCTTC.

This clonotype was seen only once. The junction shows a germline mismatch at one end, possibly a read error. The DNA for the CDR3 is TGTGCCAGCAGCTTAGCTGTGGGGTGGACAAGCGGTCCCCCGTACTTC. It yields the protein CASSLAVGWTSGPPYF. The chain uses TRBV7-8 and TRBJ2-1, with D perhaps TRBD1 or TRBD2 (5 bases each). The CDR3 runs to 16 residues. The germline CDR1 and CDR2 sequences are SGHVS and FQNEAQ.

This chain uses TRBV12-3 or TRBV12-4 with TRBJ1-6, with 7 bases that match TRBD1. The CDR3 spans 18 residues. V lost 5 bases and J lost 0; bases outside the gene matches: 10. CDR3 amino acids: CASSPTGTVSSYNSPLHF. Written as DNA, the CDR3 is TGTGCCAGCAGTCCGACAGGGACAGTGAGCTCCTATAATTCACCCCTCCACTTT.